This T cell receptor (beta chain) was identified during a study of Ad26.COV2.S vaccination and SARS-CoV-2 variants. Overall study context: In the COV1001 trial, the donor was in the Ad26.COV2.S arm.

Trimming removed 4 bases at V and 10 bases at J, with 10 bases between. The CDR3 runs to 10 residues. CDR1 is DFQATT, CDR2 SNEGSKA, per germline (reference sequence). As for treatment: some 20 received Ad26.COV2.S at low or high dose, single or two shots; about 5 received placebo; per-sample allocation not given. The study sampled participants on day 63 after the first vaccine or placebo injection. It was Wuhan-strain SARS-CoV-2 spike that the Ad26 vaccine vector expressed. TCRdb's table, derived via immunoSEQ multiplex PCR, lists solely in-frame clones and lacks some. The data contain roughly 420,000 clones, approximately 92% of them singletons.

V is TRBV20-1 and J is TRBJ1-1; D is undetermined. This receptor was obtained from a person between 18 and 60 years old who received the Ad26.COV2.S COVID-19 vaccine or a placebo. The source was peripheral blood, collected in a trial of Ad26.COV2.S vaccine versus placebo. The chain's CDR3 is CSATRHGAFF. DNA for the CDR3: TGCAGTGCTACCAGACATGGAGCTTTCTTT.